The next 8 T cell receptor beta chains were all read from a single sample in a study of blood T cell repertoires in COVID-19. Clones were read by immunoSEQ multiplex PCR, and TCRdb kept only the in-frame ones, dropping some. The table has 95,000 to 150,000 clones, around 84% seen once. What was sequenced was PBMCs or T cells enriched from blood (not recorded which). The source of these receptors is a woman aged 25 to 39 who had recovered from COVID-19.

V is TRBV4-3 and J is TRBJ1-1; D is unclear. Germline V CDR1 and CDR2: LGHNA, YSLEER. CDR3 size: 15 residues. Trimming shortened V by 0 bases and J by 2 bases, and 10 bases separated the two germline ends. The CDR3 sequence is CASSQEAGSNTEAFF. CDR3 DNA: TGCGCCAGCAGCCAAGAGGCGGGCAGCAACACTGAAGCTTTCTTT.

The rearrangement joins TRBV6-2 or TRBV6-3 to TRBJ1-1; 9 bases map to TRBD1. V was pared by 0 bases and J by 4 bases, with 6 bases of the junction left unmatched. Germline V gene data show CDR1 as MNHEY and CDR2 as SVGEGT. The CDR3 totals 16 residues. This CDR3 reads CASSYSRTGAGTEAFF. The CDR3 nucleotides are TGTGCCAGCAGTTACTCGAGGACAGGGGCGGGCACTGAAGCTTTCTTT.

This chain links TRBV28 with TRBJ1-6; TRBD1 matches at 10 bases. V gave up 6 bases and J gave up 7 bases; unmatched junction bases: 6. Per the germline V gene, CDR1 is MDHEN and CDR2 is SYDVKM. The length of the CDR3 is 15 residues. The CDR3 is CASSPPGQGNSPLHF. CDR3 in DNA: TGTGCCAGCAGCCCGCCGGGACAGGGGAATTCACCCCTCCACTTT. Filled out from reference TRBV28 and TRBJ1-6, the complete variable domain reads DVKVTQSSRYLVKRTGEKVFLECVQDMDHENMFWYRQDPGLGLRLIYFSYDVKMKEKGDIPEGYSVSREKKERFSLILESASTNQTSMYLCASSPPGQGNSPLHFGNGTRLTVT.

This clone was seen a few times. The chain's CDR3 is CASSQGGYGTIYF. The CDR3 nucleotides read TGTGCCAGCAGCCAAGGAGGGTATGGCACCATATATTTT. This chain uses TRBV3-1 (or the pseudogene TRBV3-2) with TRBJ1-3; no clear D gene. V lost 1 base and J lost 9, with 10 bases in between. The germline CDR1 and CDR2 sequences are LGHDT and YNNKEL (reference sequence). The CDR3 runs to 13 residues.

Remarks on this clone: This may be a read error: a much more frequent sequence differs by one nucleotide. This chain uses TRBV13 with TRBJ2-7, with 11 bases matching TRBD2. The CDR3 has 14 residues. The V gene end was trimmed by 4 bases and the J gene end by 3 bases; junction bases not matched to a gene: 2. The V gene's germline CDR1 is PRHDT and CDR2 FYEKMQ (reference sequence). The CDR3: CASSSTSGSYEQYF. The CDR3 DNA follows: TGTGCCAGCAGCTCAACTAGCGGGAGCTACGAGCAGTACTTC.

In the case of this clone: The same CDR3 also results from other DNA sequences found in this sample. The CDR3 region has the DNA TGCAGCGTTGGTGGGGGGGGACAGGGCGGTGAAAAACTGTTTTTT. Its protein product is CSVGGGGQGGEKLFF. The chain is built from TRBV29-1 and TRBJ1-4; 9 positions match TRBD1. V was pared by 4 bases and J by 7 bases, with 10 bases of the junction left unmatched. Germline loops: CDR1 SQVTM, CDR2 ANQGSEA. This CDR3 region has 15 residues.

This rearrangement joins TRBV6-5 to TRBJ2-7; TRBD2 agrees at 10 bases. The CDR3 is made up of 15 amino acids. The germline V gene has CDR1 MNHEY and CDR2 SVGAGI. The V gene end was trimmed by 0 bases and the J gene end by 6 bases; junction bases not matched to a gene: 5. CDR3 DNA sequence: TGTGCCAGCAGTTACTCGAGGCTAGCGGGAGCCGAGCAGTACTTC. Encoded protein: CASSYSRLAGAEQYF.

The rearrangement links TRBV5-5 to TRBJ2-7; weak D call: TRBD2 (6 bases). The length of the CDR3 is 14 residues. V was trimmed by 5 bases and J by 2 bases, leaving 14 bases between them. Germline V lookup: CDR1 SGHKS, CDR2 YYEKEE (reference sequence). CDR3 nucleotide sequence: TGTGCCAGCAGGGAGCGGGTCCCCACCTACGAGCAGTACTTC. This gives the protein CASRERVPTYEQYF.